Reported below is one T cell receptor (beta chain). Antigen: not known. This sample was included in a study of TIL therapy for anti-PD-1-resistant metastatic lung cancer. As for time point: pre-treatment sample, taken before nivolumab and TIL therapy. Sequencing used immunoSEQ v3. The repertoire was sequenced with immunoSEQ multiplex PCR; TCRdb's copy has only in-frame clones and lacks some. The data show about 52,000 clones, about 80% seen once. Study outcomes and limitations: This highly selected cohort may not generalize to typical lung cancer patients. TIL clonotype persistence in blood showed no apparent association with response.

The CDR3 length is 20 residues. Trimming took off 3 bases at V and 0 bases at J, with 25 bases between the two ends. Germline V lookup: CDR1 SGHNT, CDR2 YENEEA. The clonotype comes from a woman aged 30 to 85 with non-small cell lung cancer. The rearrangement joins TRBV11-3 to TRBJ2-3; a weak D match, TRBD2 (7 bases). The sequencing used blood, collected at baseline. The CDR3 DNA sequence: TGTGCCAGCAGCTTCGCCGAACCGTCCCTTGGGGGGGCTAGCACAGATACGCAGTATTTT. It specifies CASSFAEPSLGGASTDTQYF.